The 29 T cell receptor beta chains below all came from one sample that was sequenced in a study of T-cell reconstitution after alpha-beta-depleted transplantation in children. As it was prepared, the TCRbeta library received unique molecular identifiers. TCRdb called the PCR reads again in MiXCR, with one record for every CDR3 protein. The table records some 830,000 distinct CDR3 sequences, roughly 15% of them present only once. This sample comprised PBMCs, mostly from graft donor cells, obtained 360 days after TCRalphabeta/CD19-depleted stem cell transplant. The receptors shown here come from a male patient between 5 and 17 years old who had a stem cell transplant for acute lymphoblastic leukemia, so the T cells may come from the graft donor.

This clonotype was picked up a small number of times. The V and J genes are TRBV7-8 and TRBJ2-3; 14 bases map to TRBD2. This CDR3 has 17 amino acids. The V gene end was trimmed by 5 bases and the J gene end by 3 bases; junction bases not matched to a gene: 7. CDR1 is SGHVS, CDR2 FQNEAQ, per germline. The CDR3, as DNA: TGTGCCAGCAGCCCGAGAGGACTAGCGGGGGGAACAGATACGCAGTATTTT. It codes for CASSPRGLAGGTDTQYF.

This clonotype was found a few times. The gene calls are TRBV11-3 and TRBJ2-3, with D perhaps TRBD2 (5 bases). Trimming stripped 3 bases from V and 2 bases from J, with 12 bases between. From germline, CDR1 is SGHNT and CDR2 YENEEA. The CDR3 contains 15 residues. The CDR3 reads CASSFTGITTDTQYF. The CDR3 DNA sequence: TGTGCCAGCAGCTTTACCGGGATCACCACAGATACGCAGTATTTT.

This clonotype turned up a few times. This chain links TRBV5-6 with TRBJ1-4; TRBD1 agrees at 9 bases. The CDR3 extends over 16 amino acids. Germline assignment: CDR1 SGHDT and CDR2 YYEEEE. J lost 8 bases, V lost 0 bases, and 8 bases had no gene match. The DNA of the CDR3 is TGTGCCAGCAGCTTGGGGCCCGGGACAGGGAACGAAAAACTGTTTTTT. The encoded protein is CASSLGPGTGNEKLFF. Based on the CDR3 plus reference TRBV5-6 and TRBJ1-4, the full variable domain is DAGVTQSPTHLIKTRGQQVTLRCSPKSGHDTVSWYQQALGQGPQFIFQYYEEEERQRGNFPDRFSGHQFPNYSSELNVNALLLGDSALYLCASSLGPGTGNEKLFFGSGTQLSVL.

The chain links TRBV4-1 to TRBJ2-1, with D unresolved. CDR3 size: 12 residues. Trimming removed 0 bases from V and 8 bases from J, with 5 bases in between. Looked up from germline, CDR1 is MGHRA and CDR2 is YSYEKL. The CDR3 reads CASSQEGYEQFF. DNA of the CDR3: TGCGCCAGCAGCCAAGAAGGATATGAGCAGTTCTTC.

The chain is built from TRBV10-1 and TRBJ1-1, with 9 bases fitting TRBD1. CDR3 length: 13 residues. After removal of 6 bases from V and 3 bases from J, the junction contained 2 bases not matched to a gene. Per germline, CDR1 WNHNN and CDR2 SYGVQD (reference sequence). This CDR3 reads CASSRDRDTEAFF. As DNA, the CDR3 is TGCGCCAGCAGCCGGGACAGGGACACTGAAGCTTTCTTT.

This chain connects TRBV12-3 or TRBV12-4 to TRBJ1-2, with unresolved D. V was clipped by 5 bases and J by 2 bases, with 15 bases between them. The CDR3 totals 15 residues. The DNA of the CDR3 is TGTGCCAGCAGTAGTTACCGGGTTATAAACTATGGCTACACCTTC. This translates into CASSSYRVINYGYTF.

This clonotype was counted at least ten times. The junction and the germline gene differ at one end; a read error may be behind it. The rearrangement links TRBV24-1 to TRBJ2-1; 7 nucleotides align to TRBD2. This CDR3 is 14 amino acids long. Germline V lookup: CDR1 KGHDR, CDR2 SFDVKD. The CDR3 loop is CATSEGGRAPNIIF. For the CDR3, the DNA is TGTGCCACCAGTGAGGGAGGGAGGGCGCCTAACATAATATTC.

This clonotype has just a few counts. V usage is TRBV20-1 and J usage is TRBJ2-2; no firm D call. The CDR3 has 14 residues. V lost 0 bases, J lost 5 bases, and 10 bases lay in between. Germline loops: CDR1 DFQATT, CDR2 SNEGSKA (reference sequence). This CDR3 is CSARDSLPTGELFF. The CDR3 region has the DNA TGCAGTGCTAGAGATTCCCTACCGACCGGGGAGCTGTTTTTT.

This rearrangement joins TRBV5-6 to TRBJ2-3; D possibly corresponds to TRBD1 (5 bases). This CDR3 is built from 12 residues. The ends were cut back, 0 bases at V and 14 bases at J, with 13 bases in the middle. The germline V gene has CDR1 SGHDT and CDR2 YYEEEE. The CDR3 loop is CASSLGKGAWYF. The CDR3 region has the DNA TGTGCCAGCAGCTTGGGGAAAGGGGCATGGTATTTT.

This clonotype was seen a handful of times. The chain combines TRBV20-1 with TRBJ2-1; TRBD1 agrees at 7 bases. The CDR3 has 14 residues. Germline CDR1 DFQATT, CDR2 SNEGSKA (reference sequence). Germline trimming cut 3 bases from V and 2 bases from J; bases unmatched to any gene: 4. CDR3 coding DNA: TGCAGTGCTAGCAGGGGGATGGCCTACAATGAGCAGTTCTTC. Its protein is CSASRGMAYNEQFF.

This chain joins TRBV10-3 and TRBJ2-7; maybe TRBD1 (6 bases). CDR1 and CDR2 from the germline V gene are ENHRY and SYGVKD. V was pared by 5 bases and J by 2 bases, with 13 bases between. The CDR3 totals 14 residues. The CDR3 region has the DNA TGTGCCATCAGTTCAGGGGACCCCCCCTACGAGCAGTACTTC. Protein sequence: CAISSGDPPYEQYF.

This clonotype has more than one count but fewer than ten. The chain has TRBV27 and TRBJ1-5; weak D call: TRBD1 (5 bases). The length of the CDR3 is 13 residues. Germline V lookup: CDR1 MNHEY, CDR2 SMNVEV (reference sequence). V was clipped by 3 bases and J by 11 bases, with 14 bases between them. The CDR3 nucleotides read TGTGCCAGCAGTTTTCAGGGCCGTGCGGCCCAGCATTTT. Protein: CASSFQGRAAQHF.

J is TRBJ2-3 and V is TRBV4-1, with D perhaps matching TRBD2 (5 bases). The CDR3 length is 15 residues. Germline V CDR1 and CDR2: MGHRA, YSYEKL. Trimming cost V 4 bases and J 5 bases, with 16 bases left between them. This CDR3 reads CASSPRDDKLDTQYF. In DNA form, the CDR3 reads TGCGCCAGCAGCCCCCGGGATGATAAGTTAGATACGCAGTATTTT.

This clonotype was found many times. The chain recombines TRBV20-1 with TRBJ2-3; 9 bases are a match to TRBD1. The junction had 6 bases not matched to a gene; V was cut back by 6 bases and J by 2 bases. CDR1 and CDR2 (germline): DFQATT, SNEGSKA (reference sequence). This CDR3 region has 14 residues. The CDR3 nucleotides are TGCAGTGCAGACAGGGGGAGGGTCACAGATACGCAGTATTTT. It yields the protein CSADRGRVTDTQYF.

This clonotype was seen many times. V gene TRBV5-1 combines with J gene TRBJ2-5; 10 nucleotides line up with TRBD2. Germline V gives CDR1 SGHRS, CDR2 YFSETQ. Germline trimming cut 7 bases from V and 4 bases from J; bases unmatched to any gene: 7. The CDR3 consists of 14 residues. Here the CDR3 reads CASEASGRRETQYF. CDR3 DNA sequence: TGCGCCAGCGAAGCTAGCGGGAGAAGAGAGACCCAGTACTTC.

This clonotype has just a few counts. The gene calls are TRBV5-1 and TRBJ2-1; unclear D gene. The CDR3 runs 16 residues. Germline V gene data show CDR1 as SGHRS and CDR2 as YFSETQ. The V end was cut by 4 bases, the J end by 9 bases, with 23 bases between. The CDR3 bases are TGCGCCAGCAGCACCGGACCCTTACTCCACGACGGTGAGCAGTTCTTC. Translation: CASSTGPLLHDGEQFF.

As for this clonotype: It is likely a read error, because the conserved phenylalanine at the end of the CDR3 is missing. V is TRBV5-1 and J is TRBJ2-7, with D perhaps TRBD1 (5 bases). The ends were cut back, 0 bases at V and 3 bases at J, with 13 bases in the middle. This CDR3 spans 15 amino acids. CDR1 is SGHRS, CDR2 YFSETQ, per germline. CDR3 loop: CASSLVGLGYYEQYY. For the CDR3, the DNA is TGCGCCAGCAGCTTGGTGGGGCTCGGGTACTACGAGCAGTACTAC.

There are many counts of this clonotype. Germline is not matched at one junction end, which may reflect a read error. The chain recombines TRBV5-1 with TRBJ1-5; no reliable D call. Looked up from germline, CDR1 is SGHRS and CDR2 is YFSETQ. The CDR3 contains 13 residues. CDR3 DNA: TGTGCCAGCAGCCTGGCGGGAGGTCAGCCCCAGCATTTT. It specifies CASSLAGGQPQHF.

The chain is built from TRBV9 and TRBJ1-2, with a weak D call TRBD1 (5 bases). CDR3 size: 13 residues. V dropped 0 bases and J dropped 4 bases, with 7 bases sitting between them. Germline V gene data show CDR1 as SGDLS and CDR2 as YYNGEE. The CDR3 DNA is TGTGCCAGCAGCGTAGGACAGTTCTATGGCTACACCTTC. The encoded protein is CASSVGQFYGYTF. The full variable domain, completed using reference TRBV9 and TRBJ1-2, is DSGVTQTPKHLITATGQRVTLRCSPRSGDLSVYWYQQSLDQGLQFLIQYYNGEERAKGNILERFSAQQFPDLHSELNLSSLELGDSALYFCASSVGQFYGYTFGSGTRLTVV.

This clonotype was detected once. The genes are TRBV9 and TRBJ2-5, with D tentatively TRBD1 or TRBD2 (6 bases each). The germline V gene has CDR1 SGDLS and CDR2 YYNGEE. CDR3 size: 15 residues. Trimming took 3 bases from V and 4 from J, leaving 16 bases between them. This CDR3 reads CASSASGAGGETQYF. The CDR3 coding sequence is TGTGCCAGCAGCGCTTCGGGGGCCGGGGGAGAGACCCAGTACTTC.

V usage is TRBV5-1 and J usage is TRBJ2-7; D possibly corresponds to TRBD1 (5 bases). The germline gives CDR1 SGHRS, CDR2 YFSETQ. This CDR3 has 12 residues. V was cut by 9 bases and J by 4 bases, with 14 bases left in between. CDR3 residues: CAKETELYEQYF. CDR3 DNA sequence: TGCGCCAAAGAGACAGAACTGTACGAGCAGTACTTC.

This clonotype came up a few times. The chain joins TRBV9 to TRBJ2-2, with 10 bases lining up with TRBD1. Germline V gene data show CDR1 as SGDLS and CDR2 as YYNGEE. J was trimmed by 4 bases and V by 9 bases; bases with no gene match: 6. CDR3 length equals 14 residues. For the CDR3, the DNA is TGTGCCACGAGACAGGGGGCGGCCACCGGGGAGCTGTTTTTT. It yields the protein CATRQGAATGELFF.

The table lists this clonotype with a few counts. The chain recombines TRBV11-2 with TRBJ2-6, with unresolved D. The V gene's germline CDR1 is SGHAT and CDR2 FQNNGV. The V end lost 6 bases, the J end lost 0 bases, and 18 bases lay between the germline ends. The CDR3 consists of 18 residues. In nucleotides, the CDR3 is TGTGCCAGCAGGAAGGCCTATGACTCCTACTCTGGGGCCAACGTCCTGACTTTC. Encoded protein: CASRKAYDSYSGANVLTF.

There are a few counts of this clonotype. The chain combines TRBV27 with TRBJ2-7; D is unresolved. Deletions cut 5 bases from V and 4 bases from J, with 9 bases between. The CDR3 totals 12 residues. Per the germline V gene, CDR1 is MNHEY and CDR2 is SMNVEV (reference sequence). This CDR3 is CASSSSNYEQYF. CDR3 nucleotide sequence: TGTGCCAGCAGTAGCTCAAATTACGAGCAGTACTTC.

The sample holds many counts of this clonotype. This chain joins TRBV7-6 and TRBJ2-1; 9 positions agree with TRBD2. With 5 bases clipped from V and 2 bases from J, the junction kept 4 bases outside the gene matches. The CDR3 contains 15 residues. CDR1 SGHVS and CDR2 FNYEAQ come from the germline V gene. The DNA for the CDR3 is TGTGCCAGCAGCACGCGGGAGGGAACCTACAATGAGCAGTTCTTC. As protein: CASSTREGTYNEQFF. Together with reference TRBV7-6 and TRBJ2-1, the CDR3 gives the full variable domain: GAGVSQSPRYKVTKRGQDVALRCDPISGHVSLYWYRQALGQGPEFLTYFNYEAQQDKSGLPNDRFSAERPEGSISTLTIQRTEQRDSAMYRCASSTREGTYNEQFFGPGTRLTVL.

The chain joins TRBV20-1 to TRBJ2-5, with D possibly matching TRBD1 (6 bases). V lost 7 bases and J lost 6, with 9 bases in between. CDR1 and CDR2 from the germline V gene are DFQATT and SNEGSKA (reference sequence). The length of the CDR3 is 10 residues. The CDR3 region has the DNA TGCAGTGAGGACAGTAAGACCCAGTACTTC. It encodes CSEDSKTQYF.

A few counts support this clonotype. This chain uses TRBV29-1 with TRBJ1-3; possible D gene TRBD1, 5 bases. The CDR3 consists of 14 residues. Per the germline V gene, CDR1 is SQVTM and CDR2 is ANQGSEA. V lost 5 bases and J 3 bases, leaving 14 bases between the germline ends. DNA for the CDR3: TGCAGCGTTCGGAAAGGGGATTATGGAAACACCATATATTTT. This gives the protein CSVRKGDYGNTIYF. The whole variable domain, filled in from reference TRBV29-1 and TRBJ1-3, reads SAVISQKPSRDICQRGTSLTIQCQVDSQVTMMFWYRQQPGQSLTLIATANQGSEATYESGFVIDKFPISRPNLTFSTLTVSNMSPEDSSIYLCSVRKGDYGNTIYFGEGSWLTVV.

CDR3 DNA sequence: TGCAGCGTTCGAGTGGCTGGTGGCAGGGACACAGATACGCAGTATTTT. Translation: CSVRVAGGRDTDTQYF. This chain uses TRBV29-1 with TRBJ2-3; a weak D match, TRBD1 (5 bases). This CDR3 has 16 amino acids. The ends were cut back, 5 bases at V and 2 bases at J, with 20 bases in the middle. Germline loops: CDR1 SQVTM, CDR2 ANQGSEA.

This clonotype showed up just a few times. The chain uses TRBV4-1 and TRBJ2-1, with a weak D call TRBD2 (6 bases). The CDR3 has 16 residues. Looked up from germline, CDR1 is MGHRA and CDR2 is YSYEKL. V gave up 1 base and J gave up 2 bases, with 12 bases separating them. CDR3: CASSQVPSVTYNEQFF. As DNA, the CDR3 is TGCGCCAGCAGCCAAGTACCTAGCGTTACCTACAATGAGCAGTTCTTC.